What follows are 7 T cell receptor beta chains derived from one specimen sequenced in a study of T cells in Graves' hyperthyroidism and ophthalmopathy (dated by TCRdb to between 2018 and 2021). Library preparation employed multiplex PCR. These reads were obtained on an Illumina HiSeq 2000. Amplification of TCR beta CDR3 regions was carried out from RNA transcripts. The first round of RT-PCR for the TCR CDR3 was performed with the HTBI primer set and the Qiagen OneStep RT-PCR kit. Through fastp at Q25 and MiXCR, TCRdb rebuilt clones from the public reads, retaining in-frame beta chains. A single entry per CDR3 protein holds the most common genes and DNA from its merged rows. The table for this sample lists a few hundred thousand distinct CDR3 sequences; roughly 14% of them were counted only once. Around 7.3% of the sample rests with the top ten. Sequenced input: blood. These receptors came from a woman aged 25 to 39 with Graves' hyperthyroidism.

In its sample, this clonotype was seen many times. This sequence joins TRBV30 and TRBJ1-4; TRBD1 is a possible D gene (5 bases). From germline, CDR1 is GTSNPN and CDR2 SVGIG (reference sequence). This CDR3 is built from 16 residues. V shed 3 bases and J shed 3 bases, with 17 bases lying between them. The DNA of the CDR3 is TGTGCCTGGAGCGGGACGGCCCGTGGGTCTAATGAAAAACTGTTTTTT. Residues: CAWSGTARGSNEKLFF.

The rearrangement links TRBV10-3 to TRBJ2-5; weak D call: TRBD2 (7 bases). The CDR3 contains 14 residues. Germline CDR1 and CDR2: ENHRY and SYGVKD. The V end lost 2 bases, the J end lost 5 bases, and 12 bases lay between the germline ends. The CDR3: CAISEGGAGETQYF. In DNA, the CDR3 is TGTGCCATCAGTGAGGGGGGGGCAGGGGAGACCCAGTACTTC.

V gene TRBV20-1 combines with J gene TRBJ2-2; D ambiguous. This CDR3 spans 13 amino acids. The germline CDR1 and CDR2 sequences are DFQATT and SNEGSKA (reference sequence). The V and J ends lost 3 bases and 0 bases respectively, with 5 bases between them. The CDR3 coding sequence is TGCAGTGCTAGCGTAACGAACACCGGGGAGCTGTTTTTT. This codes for CSASVTNTGELFF.

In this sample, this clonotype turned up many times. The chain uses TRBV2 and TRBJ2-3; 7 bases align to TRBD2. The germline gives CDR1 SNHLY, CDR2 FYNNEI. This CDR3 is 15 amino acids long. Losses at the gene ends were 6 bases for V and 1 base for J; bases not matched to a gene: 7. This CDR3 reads CASRLAVVGTDTQYF. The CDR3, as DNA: TGTGCCAGCAGGCTAGCGGTTGTGGGCACAGATACGCAGTATTTT. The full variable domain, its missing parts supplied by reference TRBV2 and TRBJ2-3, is EPEVTQTPSHQVTQMGQEVILRCVPISNHLYFYWYRQILGQKVEFLVSFYNNEISEKSEIFDDQFSVERPDGSNFTLKIRSTKLEDSAMYFCASRLAVVGTDTQYFGPGTRLTVL.

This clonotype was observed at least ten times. In DNA form, the CDR3 reads TGCAGTGCTAGAGCCCCCCTTGGCGGAGATACGCAGTATTTT. Encoded protein: CSARAPLGGDTQYF. J is TRBJ2-3 and V is TRBV20-1; the D is unclear. V was pared by 1 base and J by 5 bases, with 13 bases between. Germline V lookup: CDR1 DFQATT, CDR2 SNEGSKA (reference sequence). This CDR3 spans 14 amino acids.

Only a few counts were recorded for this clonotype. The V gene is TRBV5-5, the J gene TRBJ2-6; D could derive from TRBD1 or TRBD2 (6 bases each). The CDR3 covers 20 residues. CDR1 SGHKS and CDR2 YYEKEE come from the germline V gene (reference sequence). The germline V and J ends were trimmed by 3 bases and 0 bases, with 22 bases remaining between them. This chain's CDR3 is CASSWGEQGRRISGANVLTF. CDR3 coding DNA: TGTGCCAGCAGCTGGGGGGAACAGGGACGGAGAATCTCTGGGGCCAACGTCCTGACTTTC.

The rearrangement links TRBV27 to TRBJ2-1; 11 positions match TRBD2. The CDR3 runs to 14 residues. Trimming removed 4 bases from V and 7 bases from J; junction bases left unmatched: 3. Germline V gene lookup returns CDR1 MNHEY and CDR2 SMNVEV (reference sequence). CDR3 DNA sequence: TGTGCCAGCAGTTCACTAGCGGGAGCAAATGAGCAGTTCTTC. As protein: CASSSLAGANEQFF.